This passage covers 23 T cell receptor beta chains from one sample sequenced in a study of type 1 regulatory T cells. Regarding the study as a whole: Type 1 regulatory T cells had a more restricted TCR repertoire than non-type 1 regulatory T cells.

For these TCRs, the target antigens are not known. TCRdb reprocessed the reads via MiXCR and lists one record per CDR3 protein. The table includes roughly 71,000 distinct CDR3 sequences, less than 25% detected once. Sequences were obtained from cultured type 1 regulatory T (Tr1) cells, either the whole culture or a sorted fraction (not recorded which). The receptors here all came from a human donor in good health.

CDR3 amino acids: CSALDRANTGELFF. In DNA form, the CDR3 reads TGCAGTGCGCTGGACAGGGCGAACACCGGGGAGCTGTTTTTT. This chain joins TRBV20-1 and TRBJ2-2; 8 bases are shared with TRBD1. The V segment lost 6 bases and the J segment 0 bases; nucleotides outside the gene matches: 3. The CDR3 contains 14 residues. Germline CDR1 is DFQATT and CDR2 is SNEGSKA (reference sequence).

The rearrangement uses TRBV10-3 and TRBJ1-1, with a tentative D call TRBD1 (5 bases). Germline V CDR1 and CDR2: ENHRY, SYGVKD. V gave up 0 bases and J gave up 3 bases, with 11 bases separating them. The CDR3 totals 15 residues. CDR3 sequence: CAISESRGIDTEAFF. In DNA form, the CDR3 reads TGTGCCATCAGTGAGTCTCGGGGGATAGACACTGAAGCTTTCTTT.

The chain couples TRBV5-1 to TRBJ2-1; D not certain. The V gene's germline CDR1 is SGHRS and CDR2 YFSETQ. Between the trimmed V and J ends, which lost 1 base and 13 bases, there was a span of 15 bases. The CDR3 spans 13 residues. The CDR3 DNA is TGCGCCAGCAGCTTGTACCCCGCTGGTAGTCAGTTCTTC. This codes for CASSLYPAGSQFF.

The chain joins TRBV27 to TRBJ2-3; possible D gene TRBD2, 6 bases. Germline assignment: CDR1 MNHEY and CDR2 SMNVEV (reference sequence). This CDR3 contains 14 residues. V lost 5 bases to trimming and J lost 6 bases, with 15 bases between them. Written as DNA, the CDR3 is TGTGCCAGCAGTCCGGGACTCATCCGGGATACGCAGTATTTT. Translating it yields CASSPGLIRDTQYF.

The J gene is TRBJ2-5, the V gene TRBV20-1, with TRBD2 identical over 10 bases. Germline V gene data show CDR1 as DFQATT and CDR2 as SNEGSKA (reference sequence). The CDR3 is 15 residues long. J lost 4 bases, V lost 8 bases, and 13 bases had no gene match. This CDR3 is CSPTASGRGGETQYF. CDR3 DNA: TGCAGTCCTACAGCGAGCGGGAGGGGGGGAGAGACCCAGTACTTC.

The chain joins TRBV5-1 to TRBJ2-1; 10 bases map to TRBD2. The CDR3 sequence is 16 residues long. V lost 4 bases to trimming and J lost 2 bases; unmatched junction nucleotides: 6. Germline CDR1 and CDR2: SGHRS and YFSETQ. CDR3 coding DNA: TGCGCCAGCAGCCCACGGACTAGCGGAGCCTACAATGAGCAGTTCTTC. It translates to CASSPRTSGAYNEQFF. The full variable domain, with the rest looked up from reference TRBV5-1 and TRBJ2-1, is KAGVTQTPRYLIKTRGQQVTLSCSPISGHRSVSWYQQTPGQGLQFLFEYFSETQRNKGNFPGRFSGRQFSNSRSEMNVSTLELGDSALYLCASSPRTSGAYNEQFFGPGTRLTVL.

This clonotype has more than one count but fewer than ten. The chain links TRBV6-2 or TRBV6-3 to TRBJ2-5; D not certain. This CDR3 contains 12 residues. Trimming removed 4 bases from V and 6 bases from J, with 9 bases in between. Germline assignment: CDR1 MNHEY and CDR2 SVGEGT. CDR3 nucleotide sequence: TGTGCCAGCAGTTTACTCTCGAAGACCCAGTACTTC. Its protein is CASSLLSKTQYF.

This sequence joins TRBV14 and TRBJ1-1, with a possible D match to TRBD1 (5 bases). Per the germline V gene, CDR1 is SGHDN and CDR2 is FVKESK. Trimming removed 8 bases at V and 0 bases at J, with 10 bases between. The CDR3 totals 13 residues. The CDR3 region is CASPVGVNTEAFF. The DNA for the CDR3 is TGTGCCAGCCCGGTGGGGGTGAACACTGAAGCTTTCTTT.

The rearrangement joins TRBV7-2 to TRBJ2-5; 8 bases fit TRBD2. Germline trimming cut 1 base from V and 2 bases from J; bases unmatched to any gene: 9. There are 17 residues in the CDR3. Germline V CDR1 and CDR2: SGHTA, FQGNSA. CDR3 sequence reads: CASSLGGAGALQETQYF. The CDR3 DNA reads TGTGCCAGCAGCTTAGGGGGAGCGGGAGCATTACAAGAGACCCAGTACTTC.

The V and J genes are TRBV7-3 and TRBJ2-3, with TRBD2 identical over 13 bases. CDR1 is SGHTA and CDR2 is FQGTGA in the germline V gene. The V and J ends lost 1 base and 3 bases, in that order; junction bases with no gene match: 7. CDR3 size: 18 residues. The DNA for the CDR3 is TGTGCCAGCAGCTTAATGGCGACTAGCGGGAGGAATACAGATACGCAGTATTTT. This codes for CASSLMATSGRNTDTQYF.

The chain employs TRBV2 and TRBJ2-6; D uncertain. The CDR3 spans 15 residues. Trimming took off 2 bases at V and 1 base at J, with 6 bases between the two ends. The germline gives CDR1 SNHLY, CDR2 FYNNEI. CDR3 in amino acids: CASSESGSGANVLTF. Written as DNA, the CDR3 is TGTGCCAGCAGTGAAAGTGGGTCTGGGGCCAACGTCCTGACTTTC.

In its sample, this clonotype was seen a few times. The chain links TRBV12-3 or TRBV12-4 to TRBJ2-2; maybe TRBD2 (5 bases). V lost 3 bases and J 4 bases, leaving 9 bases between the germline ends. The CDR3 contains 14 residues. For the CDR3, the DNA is TGTGCCAGCAGTTTGCTGGGAGTCACCGGGGAGCTGTTTTTT. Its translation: CASSLLGVTGELFF.

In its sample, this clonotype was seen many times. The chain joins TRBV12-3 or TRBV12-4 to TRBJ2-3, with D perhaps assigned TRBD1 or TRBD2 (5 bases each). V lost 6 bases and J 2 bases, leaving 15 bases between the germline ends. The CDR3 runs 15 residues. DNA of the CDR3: TGTGCCAGCAGCCGGTCTAGCAGGGTCACAGATACGCAGTATTTT. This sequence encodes CASSRSSRVTDTQYF.

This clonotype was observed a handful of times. Here the CDR3 reads CASSLRLAGINEQFF. The CDR3 DNA is TGCGCCAGCAGCTTACGACTAGCGGGAATCAATGAGCAGTTCTTC. This chain uses TRBV5-1 with TRBJ2-1, with TRBD2 identical over 11 bases. The CDR3 sequence is 15 residues long. J was trimmed by 6 bases and V by 2 bases; bases with no gene match: 4. Germline CDR1 reads SGHRS; CDR2 reads YFSETQ.

CDR3 residues: CASRGQNTGELFF. CDR3 in DNA: TGTGCCAGTCGGGGACAGAACACCGGGGAGCTGTTTTTT. This rearrangement joins TRBV2 to TRBJ2-2; D perhaps matches TRBD1 (6 bases). The germline gives CDR1 SNHLY, CDR2 FYNNEI. The CDR3 has 13 residues. The V end was cut by 9 bases, the J end by 1 base, with 9 bases between.

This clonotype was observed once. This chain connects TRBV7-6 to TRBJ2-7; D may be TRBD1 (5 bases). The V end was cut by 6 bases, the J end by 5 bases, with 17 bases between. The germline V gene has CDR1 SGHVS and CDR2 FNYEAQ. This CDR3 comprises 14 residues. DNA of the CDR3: TGTGCCAGCAGTCCTGGACATGGCCCTAACGAGCAGTACTTC. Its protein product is CASSPGHGPNEQYF.

CDR3 DNA: TGCAGTGCTAGAATCGGACCTTACAATGAGCAGTTCTTC. It translates to CSARIGPYNEQFF. The J gene is TRBJ2-1, the V gene TRBV20-1, with no clear D. CDR3 length: 13 amino acids. V lost 2 bases and J lost 4, with 9 bases in between. From germline, CDR1 is DFQATT and CDR2 SNEGSKA (reference sequence).

The chain's CDR3 is CASSFSYIGEATNEKLFF. As DNA, the CDR3 is TGCGCCAGCAGCTTTTCGTATATTGGGGAGGCGACTAATGAAAAACTGTTTTTT. The J gene is TRBJ1-4, the V gene TRBV5-1; D unresolved. V was cut by 2 bases and J by 2 bases, with 19 bases left in between. This CDR3 has 18 amino acids. The V gene's germline CDR1 is SGHRS and CDR2 YFSETQ.

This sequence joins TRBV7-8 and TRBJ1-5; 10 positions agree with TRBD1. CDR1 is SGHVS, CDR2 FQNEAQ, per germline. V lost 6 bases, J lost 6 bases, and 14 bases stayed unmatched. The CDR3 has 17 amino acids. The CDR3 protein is CASSVGSGTGVSQPQHF. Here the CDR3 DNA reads TGTGCCAGCAGTGTAGGTTCTGGGACAGGGGTTTCTCAGCCCCAGCATTTT. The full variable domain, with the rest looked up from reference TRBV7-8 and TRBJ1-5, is GAGVSQSPRYKVAKRGQDVALRCDPISGHVSLFWYQQALGQGPEFLTYFQNEAQLDKSGLPSDRFFAERPEGSVSTLKIQRTQQEDSAVYLCASSVGSGTGVSQPQHFGDGTRLSIL.

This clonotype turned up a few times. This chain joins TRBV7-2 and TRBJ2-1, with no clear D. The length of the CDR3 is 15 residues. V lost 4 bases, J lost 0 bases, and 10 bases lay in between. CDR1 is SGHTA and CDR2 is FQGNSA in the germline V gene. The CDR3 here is CASSSYPLSYNEQFF. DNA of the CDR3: TGTGCCAGCAGCTCATACCCTCTCTCCTACAATGAGCAGTTCTTC.

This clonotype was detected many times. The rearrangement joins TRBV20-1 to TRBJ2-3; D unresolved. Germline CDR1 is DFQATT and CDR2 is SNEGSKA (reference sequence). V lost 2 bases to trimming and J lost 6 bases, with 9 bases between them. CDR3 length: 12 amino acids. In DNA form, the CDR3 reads TGCAGTGCTAGACGGGCAACTGATACGCAGTATTTT. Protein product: CSARRATDTQYF.

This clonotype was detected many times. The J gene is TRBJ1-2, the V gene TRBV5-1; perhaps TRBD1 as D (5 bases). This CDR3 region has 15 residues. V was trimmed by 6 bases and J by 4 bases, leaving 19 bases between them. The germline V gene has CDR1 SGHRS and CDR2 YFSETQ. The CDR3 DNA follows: TGCGCCAGCAAAACCACCGGGACGGCAACCTATGGCTACACCTTC. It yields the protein CASKTTGTATYGYTF.

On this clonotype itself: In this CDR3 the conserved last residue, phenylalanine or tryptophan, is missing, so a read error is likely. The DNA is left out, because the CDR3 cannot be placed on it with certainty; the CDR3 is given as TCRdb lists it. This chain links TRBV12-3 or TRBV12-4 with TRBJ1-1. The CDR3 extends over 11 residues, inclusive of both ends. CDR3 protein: CASGMRQAPSL.